This paragraph covers one T cell receptor (beta chain) sequence. Its target is unknown. These data are taken from a study of response to subunit inactivated influenza vaccine. General observations from the study: There was a suggestion from the authors that each seasonal influenza vaccination recruits few new T cells.

From the RT-PCR reads, TCRdb called clonotypes with MiXCR, one entry per CDR3 protein. The sample consists of 500,000 or so distinct CDR3 sequences, about a tenth of them appearing once. Material: PBMCs from blood, obtained roughly 45 days after vaccination. This TCR came from a man aged 50 or older who received an inactivated influenza vaccine.

The DNA for the CDR3 is TGTGCCAGCAGTCGGCCGGGGGAGGTCGGGGAGCTGTTTTTT. Amino acids: CASSRPGEVGELFF. The chain joins TRBV28 to TRBJ2-2; tentatively, D is TRBD2 (6 bases). Germline loops: CDR1 MDHEN, CDR2 SYDVKM. The CDR3 extends over 14 amino acids. V was pared by 5 bases and J by 7 bases, with 14 bases between.